Listed below are T cell receptor beta chains from one sample, sequenced in a study of T cells in Graves' hyperthyroidism and ophthalmopathy. TCRdb independently ran MiXCR on the multiplex PCR reads; one entry per CDR3 protein. The profile shows hundreds of thousands of distinct CDR3 sequences, approximately 17% of them singletons. Sequencing was carried out using blood. These receptors all stem from a woman in her sixties with Graves' ophthalmopathy. The CDR3 runs from the conserved cysteine through the conserved F or W. A D gene is named only where the DNA matches it firmly. The size entry is marked missing in some rows and otherwise reads once, few, many or a size class.

clone size: few; J gene: TRBJ1-6; D gene: TRBD1; V gene: TRBV7-9; CDR3 protein: CASSPPPDRGQPQWKSSYNSPLHF; CDR3 DNA: TGTGCCAGCAGCCCTCCCCCCGACAGGGGTCAGCCACAGTGGAAGAGCTCCTATAATTCACCCCTCCACTTT
clone size: few; J gene: TRBJ1-3; D gene: NA; V gene: TRBV5-1; CDR3 protein: CASSHGGGTASGNTIYF; CDR3 DNA: TGCGCCAGCAGCCACGGGGGGGGAACAGCCTCTGGAAACACCATATATTTT
clone size: many; J gene: TRBJ2-5; D gene: NA; V gene: TRBV7-2; CDR3 protein: CASSPTSIQETQYF; CDR3 DNA: TGTGCCAGCAGCCCAACTAGCATCCAAGAGACCCAGTACTTC
clone size: NA; J gene: TRBJ2-2; D gene: TRBD2; V gene: TRBV6-4; CDR3 protein: CASPGTSANTGELFF; CDR3 DNA: TGTGCCAGCCCCGGGACTAGCGCGAACACCGGGGAGCTGTTTTTT
clone size: many; J gene: TRBJ2-7; D gene: NA; V gene: TRBV6-1; CDR3 protein: CASSLDGPAYEQYF; CDR3 DNA: TGTGCCAGCAGCCTGGACGGTCCTGCCTACGAGCAGTACTTC
clone size: few; J gene: TRBJ2-3; D gene: NA; V gene: TRBV19; CDR3 protein: CASSVLASFVPDTQYF; CDR3 DNA: TGTGCCAGTAGTGTTCTAGCGTCCTTCGTACCAGATACGCAGTATTTT
clone size: many; J gene: TRBJ2-7; D gene: NA; V gene: TRBV7-9; CDR3 protein: CASSIRLDGTYEQYF; CDR3 DNA: TGTGCCAGCAGCATTAGACTGGACGGAACCTACGAGCAGTACTTC
clone size: NA; J gene: TRBJ2-7; D gene: NA; V gene: TRBV7-8; CDR3 protein: CASSQVRGAREYEQYF; CDR3 DNA: TGCGCCAGCAGCCAAGTACGGGGGGCGCGTGAGTACGAGCAGTACTTC
clone size: many; J gene: TRBJ2-1; D gene: TRBD1; V gene: TRBV30; CDR3 protein: CAWSVTWAPGGEQFF; CDR3 DNA: TGTGCCTGGAGTGTAACGTGGGCCCCAGGGGGTGAGCAGTTCTTC
clone size: few; J gene: TRBJ2-2; D gene: TRBD1; V gene: TRBV5-1; CDR3 protein: CASSSGQGEAGELFF; CDR3 DNA: TGCGCCAGCAGCTCCGGACAGGGGGAGGCCGGGGAGCTGTTTTTT
clone size: NA; J gene: TRBJ1-2; D gene: TRBD1; V gene: TRBV7-9; CDR3 protein: CASSQVGQGKDGYTF; CDR3 DNA: TGTGCCAGCAGCCAAGTGGGACAGGGGAAGGATGGCTACACCTTC
clone size: many; J gene: TRBJ1-4; D gene: TRBD1; V gene: TRBV20-1; CDR3 protein: CSAADRAIEKLFF; CDR3 DNA: TGCAGTGCTGCGGACAGGGCGATCGAAAAACTGTTTTTT
clone size: many; J gene: TRBJ2-2; D gene: TRBD1; V gene: TRBV5-1; CDR3 protein: CASRNWDSSYGELFF; CDR3 DNA: TGCGCCAGCAGAAATTGGGACAGTTCATACGGGGAGCTGTTTTTT
clone size: NA; J gene: TRBJ1-6; D gene: TRBD1; V gene: TRBV7-2; CDR3 protein: CASSTRDSLYNSPLHF; CDR3 DNA: TGTGCCAGCAGCACTCGGGACAGCCTCTATAATTCACCCCTCCACTTT
clone size: many; J gene: TRBJ2-3; D gene: NA; V gene: TRBV7-3; CDR3 protein: CASSPTRGDTQYF; CDR3 DNA: TGTGCCAGCAGCCCTACCAGGGGAGATACGCAGTATTTT
clone size: NA; J gene: TRBJ2-7; D gene: TRBD2; V gene: TRBV10-3; CDR3 protein: CATQASGGLADEQYF; CDR3 DNA: TGTGCCACCCAGGCTAGCGGGGGGCTGGCCGACGAGCAGTACTTC
clone size: NA; J gene: TRBJ2-2; D gene: TRBD1; V gene: TRBV20-1; CDR3 protein: CSARDPGGDRTGKNTGELFF; CDR3 DNA: TGCAGTGCTAGAGATCCCGGCGGTGACCGGACAGGGAAGAACACCGGGGAGCTGTTTTTT
clone size: NA; J gene: TRBJ2-7; D gene: TRBD1; V gene: TRBV5-4; CDR3 protein: CASSFEVRGYEQYF; CDR3 DNA: TGTGCCAGCAGCTTCGAGGTCAGGGGGTACGAGCAGTACTTC
clone size: NA; J gene: TRBJ2-2; D gene: NA; V gene: TRBV20-1; CDR3 protein: CSARGVAAGELFF; CDR3 DNA: TGCAGTGCTAGGGGCGTGGCTGCCGGGGAGCTGTTTTTT
clone size: many; J gene: TRBJ2-1; D gene: TRBD1; V gene: TRBV5-1; CDR3 protein: CASSLGRGRLNEQFF; CDR3 DNA: TGCGCCAGCAGCCTCGGCAGGGGGCGTCTTAATGAGCAGTTCTTC
clone size: NA; J gene: TRBJ1-1; D gene: NA; V gene: TRBV4-3; CDR3 protein: CASSQDLGLNTEAFF; CDR3 DNA: TGCGCCAGCAGCCAAGATCTCGGGTTGAACACTGAAGCTTTCTTT
clone size: NA; J gene: TRBJ2-5; D gene: TRBD1; V gene: TRBV6-2/TRBV6-3; CDR3 protein: CASSYATTGTVRETQYF; CDR3 DNA: TGTGCCAGCAGTTACGCAACTACTGGGACAGTAAGAGAGACCCAGTACTTC
clone size: NA; J gene: TRBJ1-1; D gene: NA; V gene: TRBV7-9; CDR3 protein: CASSFGGRGAHTEAFF; CDR3 DNA: TGTGCCAGCAGCTTCGGGGGCCGGGGGGCCCACACTGAAGCTTTCTTT
clone size: NA; J gene: TRBJ1-1; D gene: NA; V gene: TRBV7-3; CDR3 protein: CASGSNTGAEAFF; CDR3 DNA: TGTGCCAGCGGTTCAAATACGGGGGCTGAAGCTTTCTTT
clone size: NA; J gene: TRBJ1-6; D gene: NA; V gene: TRBV7-3; CDR3 protein: CASSLSGSYNSPLHF; CDR3 DNA: TGTGCCAGCAGCTTATCAGGCTCCTATAATTCACCCCTCCACTTT
clone size: many; J gene: TRBJ2-3; D gene: NA; V gene: TRBV6-1; CDR3 protein: CASSTGTSAGTQYF; CDR3 DNA: TGTGCCAGCAGTACTGGGACCTCGGCGGGTACGCAGTATTTT
clone size: NA; J gene: TRBJ1-2; D gene: NA; V gene: TRBV5-4; CDR3 protein: CACTKVGGLNYGYTF; CDR3 DNA: TGTGCCTGTACTAAGGTGGGCGGGTTGAACTATGGCTACACCTTC
clone size: many; J gene: TRBJ1-6; D gene: NA; V gene: TRBV7-9; CDR3 protein: CASSLTAGNNSPLHF; CDR3 DNA: TGTGCCAGCAGCTTAACGGCAGGGAATAATTCACCCCTCCACTTT
clone size: many; J gene: TRBJ2-5; D gene: TRBD1; V gene: TRBV5-1; CDR3 protein: CASSYQGEETQYF; CDR3 DNA: TGCGCCAGCAGCTACCAGGGGGAAGAGACCCAGTACTTC
clone size: few; J gene: TRBJ2-3; D gene: TRBD2; V gene: TRBV7-8; CDR3 protein: CASSLTGLGTVDTQYF; CDR3 DNA: TGTGCCAGCAGCTTAACAGGACTAGGAACTGTGGATACGCAGTATTTT
clone size: many; J gene: TRBJ1-1; D gene: NA; V gene: TRBV3-1; CDR3 protein: CASSQRRTEAFF; CDR3 DNA: TGTGCCAGCAGCCAACGGAGAACTGAAGCTTTCTTT
clone size: few; J gene: TRBJ2-5; D gene: TRBD2; V gene: TRBV20-1; CDR3 protein: CSAHQASGSGETQYF; CDR3 DNA: TGCAGTGCCCACCAAGCTAGCGGCTCCGGGGAGACCCAGTACTTC
clone size: few; J gene: TRBJ2-6; D gene: TRBD1; V gene: TRBV6-2/TRBV6-3; CDR3 protein: CASRHRQGALISGANVLTF; CDR3 DNA: TGTGCCAGCAGGCACAGACAGGGGGCCCTAATCTCTGGGGCCAACGTCCTGACTTTC
clone size: NA; J gene: TRBJ2-1; D gene: NA; V gene: TRBV19; CDR3 protein: CASSQTTYNEQFF; CDR3 DNA: TGTGCCAGTAGTCAGACCACCTACAATGAGCAGTTCTTC
clone size: many; J gene: TRBJ1-5; D gene: NA; V gene: TRBV12-3/TRBV12-4; CDR3 protein: CASSLTGTQPQHF; CDR3 DNA: TGTGCCAGCAGTTTAACGGGGACCCAGCCCCAGCATTTT
clone size: many; J gene: TRBJ2-7; D gene: NA; V gene: TRBV7-2; CDR3 protein: CASSLDNYEQYF; CDR3 DNA: TGTGCCAGCAGCTTAGACAACTACGAGCAGTACTTC
clone size: NA; J gene: TRBJ2-7; D gene: NA; V gene: TRBV5-1; CDR3 protein: CASSLGAGEPYEQYF; CDR3 DNA: TGCGCCAGCAGCTTGGGTGCAGGGGAACCCTACGAGCAGTACTTC
clone size: NA; J gene: TRBJ2-1; D gene: TRBD2; V gene: TRBV6-2/TRBV6-3; CDR3 protein: CASSYPNFSGSGEQFF; CDR3 DNA: TGTGCCAGCAGTTACCCAAACTTTAGCGGGAGTGGCGAGCAGTTCTTC
clone size: few; J gene: TRBJ2-3; D gene: TRBD2; V gene: TRBV7-3; CDR3 protein: CASSLTGLAGIADTQYF; CDR3 DNA: TGTGCCAGCAGCTTAACGGGGCTAGCGGGAATTGCAGATACGCAGTATTTT